The present T cell receptor beta chain was sequenced within a study of blood T cell repertoires in COVID-19. Study as a whole: T cells, B-cell-depleted T cells, or PBMCs supplied cDNA or gDNA.

Recovered status in Cohort 3 required two negative PCRs, clearance, or symptom resolution. Trimming stripped 2 bases from V and 7 bases from J, with 12 bases between. CDR1 and CDR2 (germline): MNHNS, SASEGT. This CDR3 is 14 amino acids long. TCRdb's copy holds only in-frame clones and misses some; the assay was immunoSEQ multiplex PCR. The sample has 300,000 to 450,000 clones, 75% to 90% seen once. This clonotype originated in a man aged 18 to 29 who had recovered from COVID-19. The chain has TRBV6-1 and TRBJ2-1; a possible D gene is TRBD2 (5 bases). Sequenced: PBMCs or T cells enriched from blood (not recorded which). DNA for the CDR3: TGTGCCAGCAGTGAAAGAGGACGCGGGAATGAGCAGTTCTTC. It is translated as CASSERGRGNEQFF.